The rows below give T cell receptor beta chains drawn from one sample of a study of T-cell reconstitution after alpha-beta-depleted transplantation in children. TCRdb analysed the PCR reads with MiXCR anew, one entry per CDR3 protein. The sample records around 490,000 distinct CDR3 sequences, roughly 10% being singletons. The sample in question was PBMCs, mostly from graft donor cells, obtained 180 days after TCRalphabeta/CD19-depleted stem cell transplant. These receptors were obtained from a female patient aged 2-10 years who had a stem cell transplant for aplastic anemia, so the T cells may come from the graft donor. CDR3s include the opening cysteine and the closing phenylalanine or tryptophan. A D gene is named only where the DNA matches it firmly. Expanded clones are given a class, and other clones once, few, many or no size at all.

>NA|NA|TRBV4-3|TRBJ2-7
TGCGCCAGCAGCCAGGAGCAGAGGAGCCACGAGCAGTACTTC
CASSQEQRSHEQYF
>many|NA|TRBV5-1|TRBJ2-4
TGCGCCAGCAGTGTAGGGACCCCCGCGGACATTCAGTACTTC
CASSVGTPADIQYF
>NA|NA|TRBV12-3/TRBV12-4|TRBJ1-1
TGTGCCAGCAGTTTAGTCCGACAGTTTACCAACACTGAAGCTTTCTTT
CASSLVRQFTNTEAFF
>NA|NA|TRBV5-1|TRBJ1-4
TGCGCCAGCAGCCCCGGGACGGCAAATGAAAAACTGTTTTTT
CASSPGTANEKLFF
>many|NA|TRBV20-1|TRBJ2-7
TGCAGTGCTAGATCCGAGGAAACCCGACGGAGCTCCTACGAGCAGTACTTC
CSARSEETRRSSYEQYF
>NA|TRBD1|TRBV7-2|TRBJ1-5
TGTGCCAGCAGCAGGACAGGGGGGACTTATAGCAATCAGCCCCAGCATTTT
CASSRTGGTYSNQPQHF
>few|TRBD2|TRBV25-1|TRBJ2-5
TGTGCCAGCCACGGGGCGGGAGCCCAAGAGACCCAGTACTTC
CASHGAGAQETQYF
>NA|NA|TRBV12-3/TRBV12-4|TRBJ2-1
TGTGCCAGCAGTTTAGTCCTAGTACTAGGTGAGCAGTTCTTC
CASSLVLVLGEQFF
>many|NA|TRBV3-1|TRBJ1-1
TGTGCCAGCAGCCAAGGGGGACGGAATGAAGCTTTCTTT
CASSQGGRNEAFF
>NA|TRBD1|TRBV28|TRBJ1-3
TGTGCCAGCAGTTTAATTACAGGGGCTGGAAACACCATATATTTT
CASSLITGAGNTIYF
>NA|NA|TRBV5-1|TRBJ2-3
TGCGCCAGCAGCGAGGCGGTTCCCGATACGCAGTATTTT
CASSEAVPDTQYF
>few|TRBD1|TRBV20-1|TRBJ1-1
TGCAGTGCCAGAGGACAGGCAAGGGCTTTCTTT
CSARGQARAFF
>NA|TRBD2|TRBV5-8|TRBJ2-5
TGTGCCAGCAGCTCCTACAAGGGAGGGCGTGAAGAGACCCAGTACTTC
CASSSYKGGREETQYF
>many|NA|TRBV24-1|TRBJ2-2
TGTGCCACCAGTGTCGGAGGATTCGGCGGGGAGCTGTTTTTT
CATSVGGFGGELFF
>many|TRBD2|TRBV6-5|TRBJ2-2
TGTGCCAGCAGTTACTCGTCAGGACTAGCTCTGAACACCGGGGAGCTGTTTTTT
CASSYSSGLALNTGELFF
>NA|TRBD2|TRBV29-1|TRBJ2-4
TGCAGCGTTGAAGATTGGGACGGGAGGAGAAACATTCAGTACTTC
CSVEDWDGRRNIQYF
>few|NA|TRBV12-3/TRBV12-4|TRBJ1-5
TGTGCCAGCAGTTTAAAGTTACCGGGACAGCCCCAGCATTTT
CASSLKLPGQPQHF
>few|TRBD1|TRBV7-2|TRBJ1-4
TGTGCCAGCAGCTCACAGGGGGTGTTTGAAAAACTGTTTTTT
CASSSQGVFEKLFF
>few|TRBD2|TRBV7-2|TRBJ2-1
TGTGCCAGCAGCCCCAACTTAGCGGGATTATACAATGAGCAGTTCTTC
CASSPNLAGLYNEQFF
>NA|NA|TRBV7-6|TRBJ2-7
TGTGCCAGCAGCTTAGTTTCGGGAGCAGGGGGTAACTACGAGCAGTACTTC
CASSLVSGAGGNYEQYF
>many|NA|TRBV12-3/TRBV12-4|TRBJ1-1
TGTGCCAGCAGCCAAGCGTTTGGAACTGAAGCTTTCTTT
CASSQAFGTEAFF
>NA|TRBD2|TRBV6-2/TRBV6-3|TRBJ2-1
TGTGCCAGCAACCTCAGGAGTTGGGCTAGCGGGAGCTTTCTTAACAATGAGCAGTTCTTC
CASNLRSWASGSFLNNEQFF
>few|NA|TRBV6-2/TRBV6-3|TRBJ2-1
TGTGCCATCGGGACTCTAGGTGAGCAGTTCTTC
CAIGTLGEQFF
>NA|TRBD2|TRBV12-3/TRBV12-4|TRBJ2-5
TGTGCCATCAGTCACATACCGAGGGACTACCACTTTTCTCAAGAGACCCAGTACTTC
CAISHIPRDYHFSQETQYF
>few|NA|TRBV25-1|TRBJ1-1
TGTGCCAGTATGACCCTCGGGGACACTGAAGCTTTCTTT
CASMTLGDTEAFF
>once|NA|TRBV20-1|TRBJ1-5
TGCAGTGCTAGGTACCGGGGGTTGGGCAATCAGCCCCAGCATTTT
CSARYRGLGNQPQHF
>many|NA|TRBV12-3/TRBV12-4|TRBJ2-1
TGTGCCAGCAGTTTTGGGGATGAGCAGTTCTTC
CASSFGDEQFF
>few|TRBD2|TRBV4-3|TRBJ2-1
TGCGCCAGCAGCCGAGTAGCGGGAGGGCCACGAAATGAGCAGTTCTTC
CASSRVAGGPRNEQFF
>NA|NA|TRBV11-1|TRBJ2-3
TGTGCCAGCAGCTTAGCGGGAGGACCCTACTCTAGCACAGATACGCAGTATTTT
CASSLAGGPYSSTDTQYF
>NA|NA|TRBV12-3/TRBV12-4|TRBJ2-2
TGTGCCAGCAGTCCTTCTAGCGCCGGGGAGCTGTTTTTT
CASSPSSAGELFF
>NA|NA|TRBV6-5|TRBJ1-4
TGTGCCAGCAGTTACGCCCGGGGCCCCCTTAATGAAAAACTGTTTTTT
CASSYARGPLNEKLFF
>NA|NA|TRBV6-1|TRBJ1-5
TGTGCCAGCACCGACCCCGTCAATCAGCCCCAGCATTTT
CASTDPVNQPQHF
>many|NA|TRBV29-1|TRBJ2-5
TGCAGCGTTCCACACCCAGGGGACCAGTACTTC
CSVPHPGDQYF
>few|TRBD1|TRBV7-3|TRBJ1-2
TGTGCCAGCAGCTCGGGGACAGGGGGATTCTATGGCTACACCTTC
CASSSGTGGFYGYTF
>many|NA|TRBV4-3|TRBJ2-5
TGCGCCAGCAGCCAAGCAGGGGTGGAGACCCAGTACTTC
CASSQAGVETQYF
>NA|NA|TRBV20-1|TRBJ2-2
TGCAGTGCTAGTCACCTGTACTTCACCGGGGAGCTGTTTTTT
CSASHLYFTGELFF
>few|NA|TRBV3-1|TRBJ1-6
TGTGCCAGCAGCCCACGAGGCCAGCCGAACAATTCACCCCTCCACTTT
CASSPRGQPNNSPLHF
>NA|TRBD2|TRBV7-2|TRBJ2-1
TGTGCCAGCAGCTTAGCCCTACTAGCGGGAGAGGCTGAGCAGTTCTTC
CASSLALLAGEAEQFF
>many|NA|TRBV5-1|TRBJ1-6
TGCGCCAGCAGCTTGGAGGCAGGCAGGAGGTCACCCCTCCACTTT
CASSLEAGRRSPLHF
>few|NA|TRBV12-3/TRBV12-4|TRBJ2-7
TGTGCCAGCAGCTATGTCCAGGGGCACGACTCCTACGAGCAGTACTTC
CASSYVQGHDSYEQYF
>NA|NA|TRBV6-5|TRBJ1-3
TGTGCCAGCAGTTACTACGGGACACCCGGAAACACCATATATTTT
CASSYYGTPGNTIYF
>many|TRBD2|TRBV4-3|TRBJ2-7
TGCGCCAGCAGCCCTCGAGGGTCGGCTAGCGGGATCTTCTACGAGCAGTACTTC
CASSPRGSASGIFYEQYF
>many|NA|TRBV20-1|TRBJ2-3
TGCAGTGCTAAACTCGGGGCCAGCACAGATACGCAGTATTTT
CSAKLGASTDTQYF
>NA|NA|TRBV4-3|TRBJ1-1
TGCGCCAGCAAGCAGGGCCAGAACACTGAAGCTTTCTTT
CASKQGQNTEAFF
>many|NA|TRBV12-3/TRBV12-4|TRBJ2-2
TGTGCCAGCAGCAAAGCTCAGGGTGGCACCGGGGAGCTGTTTTTT
CASSKAQGGTGELFF
>NA|TRBD2|TRBV16|TRBJ2-1
TGTGCCAGCAGCCGCGGGGGAGGGGAGCAGTTCTTC
CASSRGGGEQFF
>NA|NA|TRBV21-1|TRBJ2-1
TGTGCCAGCAACCCCAGCCCGGATTCTAGCCACAATGAGCAGTTCTTC
CASNPSPDSSHNEQFF
>NA|NA|TRBV27|TRBJ1-1
TGTGCCAGCAGAAAGGACAGAATGAACACTGAAGCTTTCTTT
CASRKDRMNTEAFF
>NA|NA|TRBV28|TRBJ2-7
TGTGCCAGCAGTCCTCCAACCCACGAAGAGGAGCAGTACTTC
CASSPPTHEEEQYF
>few|NA|TRBV5-1|TRBJ2-1
TGCGCCAGCCTGGGAGCGGGTCGGAATGAGCAGTTCTTC
CASLGAGRNEQFF
>few|NA|TRBV11-2|TRBJ2-5
TGTGCCAGCAGCTTTATGTCCGAGACCCAGTACTTC
CASSFMSETQYF
>many|NA|TRBV10-3|TRBJ2-5
TGTGCCATCAGGGTGGACGGAGAAGAGACCCAGTACTTC
CAIRVDGEETQYF
>NA|TRBD1|TRBV20-1|TRBJ2-1
TGCAGTGCTACAGGGGGCCCGCGGTACAATGAGCAGTTCTTC
CSATGGPRYNEQFF
>many|TRBD1|TRBV5-1|TRBJ1-4
TGCGCCAGCAGCTACAGGGGAACTAATGAAAAACTGTTTTTT
CASSYRGTNEKLFF
>few|TRBD2|TRBV11-2|TRBJ2-5
TGTGCCAGCAGCCACGGGGTGGGTAGCGGGACAAGAGAGACCCAGTACTTC
CASSHGVGSGTRETQYF
>few|NA|TRBV6-1|TRBJ2-1
TGTGCCAGCAGAGACTTCTCCTACAATGAGCAGTTCTTC
CASRDFSYNEQFF
>many|TRBD1|TRBV6-5|TRBJ1-2
TGTGCCAGCAGTTCCACCGGGACAGGGATCCCCTATGGCTACACCTTC
CASSSTGTGIPYGYTF
>NA|TRBD1|TRBV29-1|TRBJ2-1
TGCAGCGTTGAAGATCTAACAGGGGCGGCTTACAATGAGCAGTTCTTC
CSVEDLTGAAYNEQFF
>NA|NA|TRBV15|TRBJ2-1
TGTGCCACCAGCACCCCAAGGCGGGGCCCCTCGAAGGCCGATGAGCAGTTCTTC
CATSTPRRGPSKADEQFF
>NA|NA|TRBV6-2/TRBV6-3|TRBJ2-1
TGTGCCAGCAGTTACCAGGCAGTAGCGTACAATGAGCAGTTCTTC
CASSYQAVAYNEQFF